One sample yielded the 23 T cell receptor beta chains listed below, sequenced in a study of blood T cell repertoires in COVID-19 (dated by TCRdb to 2018 to 2020). Library preparation was by the immunoSEQ multiplex PCR assay. TCRdb retrieved this table from immuneACCESS and kept in-frame rearrangements only. Not all clones are present; in checked studies, unresolved V genes account for under half, and no reason is known for the remainder. The sample has fewer than 350,000 clones on record, around 90% of them singletons. The ten largest clones represent approximately 2.4% of the sample. Sequences were obtained from PBMCs or T cells enriched from blood (not recorded which). The receptors shown here come from a woman in her 40s with acute COVID-19.

The rearrangement joins TRBV24-1 to TRBJ1-4, with 9 bases fitting TRBD1. Germline V gives CDR1 KGHDR, CDR2 SFDVKD. J gave up 7 bases and V 3 bases, and 5 bases lay outside the gene matches. The CDR3 is made up of 15 amino acids. The CDR3 loop reads CATSDPGTGPEKLFF. In DNA, the CDR3 is TGTGCCACCAGTGATCCCGGGACAGGGCCTGAAAAACTGTTTTTT.

The chain is built from TRBV3-1 (or the pseudogene TRBV3-2) and TRBJ2-1, with 11 positions matching TRBD2. The V gene end was trimmed by 1 base and the J gene end by 9 bases; junction bases not matched to a gene: 8. This CDR3 contains 16 residues. The V gene's germline CDR1 is LGHDT and CDR2 YNNKEL (reference sequence). CDR3 sequence: CASSQGTSGSRGEQFF. CDR3 in DNA: TGTGCCAGCAGCCAAGGAACTAGCGGGAGTAGGGGTGAGCAGTTCTTC.

V usage is TRBV4-3 and J usage is TRBJ2-1, with D unclear. Trimming shortened V by 6 bases and J by 5 bases, and 8 bases separated the two germline ends. The CDR3 has 12 amino acids. Looked up from germline, CDR1 is LGHNA and CDR2 is YSLEER. In DNA, the CDR3 is TGCGCCAGCAGATCCCCCAACAATGAGCAGTTCTTC. Translating it yields CASRSPNNEQFF.

The V and J genes are TRBV4-1 and TRBJ1-3; the match to TRBD1 covers 8 bases. Per the germline V gene, CDR1 is MGHRA and CDR2 is YSYEKL. The ends lost 1 base at V and 4 bases at J; junction bases unmatched: 9. The CDR3 runs 17 residues. The chain's CDR3 is CASSQGGDRFLGNTIYF. CDR3 nucleotide sequence: TGCGCCAGCAGCCAAGGGGGGGACAGGTTCCTCGGAAACACCATATATTTT.

This chain joins TRBV19 and TRBJ1-5; 8 bases map to TRBD1. Germline V CDR1 and CDR2: LNHDA, SQIVND (reference sequence). With V trimmed by 6 bases and J by 0 bases, 4 bases remained unmatched. The CDR3 loop spans 15 amino acids. The CDR3 here is CASRGQANSNQPQHF. Written as DNA, the CDR3 is TGTGCCAGTAGGGGACAGGCAAATAGCAATCAGCCCCAGCATTTT.

The rearrangement joins TRBV6-5 to TRBJ1-2; no reliable D call. The CDR3 is made up of 12 amino acids. In germline, CDR1 is MNHEY, CDR2 SVGAGI. Trimming pared 4 bases from V and 2 bases from J, leaving 5 bases between. The CDR3 nucleotides are TGTGCCAGCAGTTTTGGCAACTATGGCTACACCTTC. Translated, it gives CASSFGNYGYTF.

The chain has TRBV7-6 and TRBJ2-1; 12 bases map to TRBD1. V lost 6 bases and J lost 10; bases outside the gene matches: 10. The germline CDR1 and CDR2 sequences are SGHVS and FNYEAQ. The CDR3 spans 15 residues. CDR3 nucleotide sequence: TGTGCCAGCAGGTCTGGGACAGGGGGCTCACGGGAGCAGTTCTTC. Its translation: CASRSGTGGSREQFF.

The V call is TRBV11-3, the J call TRBJ1-4; D call uncertain. The CDR3 has 13 amino acids. Trimming pared 5 bases from V and 7 bases from J, leaving 11 bases between. The germline V gene encodes CDR1 SGHNT and CDR2 YENEEA. In DNA form, the CDR3 reads TGTGCCAGCAGCCTGACAATGGGTGAAAAACTGTTTTTT. This codes for CASSLTMGEKLFF.

The chain is built from TRBV19 and TRBJ2-7; no clear D gene. V was trimmed by 8 bases and J by 4 bases, leaving 21 bases between them. The germline V gene has CDR1 LNHDA and CDR2 SQIVND (reference sequence). The length of the CDR3 is 15 residues. The CDR3 nucleotides read TGTGCCAGTGCCAGTTCTGGCCGCCACCCTTACGAGCAGTACTTC. This gives the protein CASASSGRHPYEQYF.

The chain uses TRBV28 and TRBJ1-2; TRBD1 might be the D (6 bases). V was clipped by 8 bases and J by 2 bases, with 9 bases between them. This CDR3 is built from 12 residues. Germline V gives CDR1 MDHEN, CDR2 SYDVKM. Written as DNA, the CDR3 is TGTGCCAGCTTCCAGGGGAACTATGGCTACACCTTC. Encoded protein: CASFQGNYGYTF.

V usage is TRBV6-1 and J usage is TRBJ1-1, with 8 bases that match TRBD1. V shed 2 bases and J 2 bases; nucleotides not matched to a gene: 1. The V gene's germline CDR1 is MNHNS and CDR2 SASEGT. CDR3 length: 14 amino acids. CDR3 coding DNA: TGTGCCAGCAGTGAACAGGGGGCTAACACTGAAGCTTTCTTT. Translated, it gives CASSEQGANTEAFF.

The chain couples TRBV7-2 to TRBJ2-7, with D tentatively TRBD1 (6 bases). The germline gives CDR1 SGHTA, CDR2 FQGNSA. V lost 5 bases and J lost 1, with 9 bases in between. The CDR3 extends over 13 amino acids. The CDR3 DNA is TGTGCCAGCAGCCCAGACAGGTCCTACGAGCAGTACTTC. It yields the protein CASSPDRSYEQYF.

V is TRBV12-5 and J is TRBJ2-1, with D possibly matching TRBD2 (5 bases). The V and J ends lost 1 base and 9 bases respectively, with 19 bases between them. The CDR3 length is 16 residues. Germline assignment: CDR1 LGHNT and CDR2 FRNRAP. As DNA, the CDR3 is TGTGCTAGTGGTTTGGGGGCGGGCGCCGCACTCCGTGAGCAGTTCTTC. Translated: CASGLGAGAALREQFF.

The sample holds a few counts of this clone. V is TRBV16 and J is TRBJ2-7; D might be TRBD1 (7 bases). V was shortened by 4 bases and J by 9 bases, with 16 bases between the two germline ends. This CDR3 is 13 amino acids long. Per the germline V gene, CDR1 is KGHSY and CDR2 is FQNENV. This CDR3 is CASSPSRQGGQYF. The CDR3, as DNA: TGTGCCAGCAGCCCCTCAAGACAGGGAGGGCAGTACTTC.

The V gene is TRBV21-1, the J gene TRBJ2-1; the table calls TRBD2, which could not be checked here. TRBV21-1 is noted as a pseudogene. This CDR3 spans 21 amino acids. CDR3: CASSKRVWLAGLVSSYNEQFF. The DNA of the CDR3 is TGTGCCAGCAGCAAAAGGGTTTGGCTAGCGGGATTGGTCAGTTCCTACAATGAGCAGTTCTTC.

The J gene is TRBJ2-3, the V gene TRBV6-4, with TRBD2 matching over 9 bases. CDR3 length: 14 amino acids. V dropped 4 bases and J dropped 5; count of bases not matched to a gene: 4. CDR1 and CDR2 from the germline V gene are MRHNA and SNTAGT. The CDR3 DNA reads TGTGCCAGCAGTGGCGGGGGGGCCGAAGATACGCAGTATTTT. Translated, it gives CASSGGGAEDTQYF.

The chain is built from TRBV24-1 and TRBJ2-5; D may be TRBD2 (7 bases). Per the germline V gene, CDR1 is KGHDR and CDR2 is SFDVKD. This CDR3 contains 14 residues. V was trimmed by 7 bases and J by 4 bases, leaving 15 bases between them. CDR3 DNA sequence: TGTGCCACCAGCCCGCGGAGGGGGGGAGAGACCCAGTACTTC. The encoded protein is CATSPRRGGETQYF.

The sample holds a few counts of this clone. The chain carries TRBV12-3 or TRBV12-4 and TRBJ1-1; unclear D gene. The length of the CDR3 is 11 residues. V dropped 8 bases and J dropped 1 base, with 5 bases sitting between them. CDR3 residues: CASGRNTEAFF. The CDR3 nucleotides are TGTGCCAGCGGGCGGAACACTGAAGCTTTCTTT.

A single count supports this clone. The rearrangement joins TRBV3-1 (or the pseudogene TRBV3-2) to TRBJ1-3; 7 nucleotides align to TRBD1. With V trimmed by 3 bases and J by 3 bases, 8 bases remained unmatched. This CDR3 spans 16 amino acids. Germline loops: CDR1 LGHDT, CDR2 YNNKEL (reference sequence). The DNA of the CDR3 is TGTGCCAGCAGCCAGGATCCGACAGGGTATGGAAACACCATATATTTT. Translated, it gives CASSQDPTGYGNTIYF.

CDR3 sequence reads: CASSEGGSKETQYF. CDR3 nucleotides: TGTGCCAGCAGCGAAGGCGGGTCTAAAGAGACCCAGTACTTC. The chain has TRBV7-9 and TRBJ2-5, with D possibly being TRBD2 (5 bases). This CDR3 contains 14 residues. Looked up from germline, CDR1 is SEHNR and CDR2 is FQNEAQ (reference sequence). The V and J ends lost 5 bases and 3 bases respectively, with 13 bases between them.

The chain couples TRBV9 to TRBJ1-2; 8 nucleotides match TRBD1. The CDR3 totals 13 residues. CDR1 is SGDLS, CDR2 YYNGEE, per germline. Germline trimming cut 4 bases from V and 8 bases from J; bases unmatched to any gene: 7. For the CDR3, the DNA is TGTGCCAGCAGCCTTGACAGGGGACAGGGCTACACCTTC. Translated, it gives CASSLDRGQGYTF.

This clone was seen a single time. The gene calls are TRBV10-3 and TRBJ2-7; possibly TRBD2 for D (5 bases). CDR1 and CDR2 (germline): ENHRY, SYGVKD. Trimming took 10 bases from V and 0 from J, leaving 19 bases between them. The CDR3 contains 15 residues. The CDR3 sequence is CATYLGPDYSYEQYF. CDR3 DNA: TGTGCCACCTACCTGGGTCCTGACTACTCCTACGAGCAGTACTTC.

J is TRBJ2-5 and V is TRBV11-3, with 10 positions matching TRBD2. This CDR3 is 16 amino acids long. Trimming at V came to 5 bases and at J to 1 base, leaving 7 bases not matched to a gene. Germline loops: CDR1 SGHNT, CDR2 YENEEA. The CDR3 protein is CASSRRLAGFQETQYF. The CDR3 DNA reads TGTGCCAGCAGCCGGCGACTAGCGGGTTTCCAAGAGACCCAGTACTTC.